This T cell receptor beta chain emerged from a study of technical replicates of blood from a few donors (dated by TCRdb to about 2017). Points on this clone: This clone's antigen is unknown. Within one base of it there is no much larger clone, and no base qualities were kept.

From its cysteine to its phenylalanine, the CDR3 spans 14 amino acids. The only DNA kept is the CDR3, 42 bases in frame from the first base. Based on the germline V gene, the CDR1 and CDR2 sequences are SGHDN and FVKESK. Cut back by 5 bases and 0 bases, the V and J ends lie 8 bases apart. Library prep was done by the immunoSEQ multiplex PCR assay. TCRdb limited this immuneACCESS table to in-frame rearrangements with V and J called. A share of clones is missing; checked studies link under half to unresolved V genes, and the rest is unexplained. Counted in this sample were more than 75,000 clones; 95% to 97% of them appeared once. Roughly 0.39% of the sample rests with the top ten.

The V and J genes are TRBV14 and TRBJ1-5; a tentative D match to TRBD1 spans 6 bases. Sequencing input: T cells isolated from PBMCs. The clonotype was recovered from a human donor in good health. CDR3 reads: CASSRGYSNQPQHF. The DNA sequence follows: TGTGCCAGCAGCAGGGGGTATAGCAATCAGCCCCAGCATTTT.